This TCR beta chain was sequenced in a study of regulatory T cells in long-lasting Graves disease. Library construction for TCR beta used iRepertoire HTBI primers and Arm-PCR of CDR3 regions. TCRdb recomputed calls from the multiplex PCR reads with MiXCR, one row per CDR3 protein. This table holds roughly 500,000 distinct CDR3 sequences, about 22% found once. This clonotype was found many times. Its antigen is currently unknown. Trimming shortened V by 6 bases and J by 4 bases, and 12 bases separated the two germline ends. The CDR3 is 13 amino acids. Germline values: CDR1 SNHLY, CDR2 FYNNEI. Time point indicated: persistent/refractory GD, antithyroid drugs over 5 years with positive TRAb. The TCR library was made from RNA that had been extracted from PBMCs in TRIzol. Patients were from an endocrinology department in Xi'an, China. Study observations and caveats: Patients whose Graves' disease persisted exhibited lower TCR diversity than those newly diagnosed.

The rearrangement joins TRBV2 to TRBJ1-1, with a possible D match to TRBD1 (5 bases). The source was peripheral blood mononuclear cells (PBMCs), collected when the disease was refractory, from a patient treated with antithyroid drugs. The clonotype comes from a female donor with Graves disease. The CDR3 here is CASSTRGFTEAFF. The DNA of the CDR3 is TGTGCCAGCAGCACAAGGGGTTTCACTGAAGCTTTCTTT.